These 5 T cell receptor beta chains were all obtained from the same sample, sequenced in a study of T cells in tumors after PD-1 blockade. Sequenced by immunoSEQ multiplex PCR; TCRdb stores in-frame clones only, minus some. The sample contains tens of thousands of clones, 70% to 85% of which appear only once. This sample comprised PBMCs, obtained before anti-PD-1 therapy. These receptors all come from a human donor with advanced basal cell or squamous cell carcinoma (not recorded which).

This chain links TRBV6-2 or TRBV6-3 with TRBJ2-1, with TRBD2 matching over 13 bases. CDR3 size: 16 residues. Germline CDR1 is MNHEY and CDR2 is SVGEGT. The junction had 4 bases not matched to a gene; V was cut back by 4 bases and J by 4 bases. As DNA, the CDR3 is TGTGCCAGCAGTTCCCGACTAGCGGGGGGATACAATGAGCAGTTCTTC. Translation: CASSSRLAGGYNEQFF.

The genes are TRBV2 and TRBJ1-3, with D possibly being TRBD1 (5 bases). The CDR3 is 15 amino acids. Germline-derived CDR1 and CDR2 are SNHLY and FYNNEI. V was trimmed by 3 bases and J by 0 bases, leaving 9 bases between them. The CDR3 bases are TGTGCCAGCAGTGAGGACACATTCTCTGGAAACACCATATATTTT. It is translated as CASSEDTFSGNTIYF.

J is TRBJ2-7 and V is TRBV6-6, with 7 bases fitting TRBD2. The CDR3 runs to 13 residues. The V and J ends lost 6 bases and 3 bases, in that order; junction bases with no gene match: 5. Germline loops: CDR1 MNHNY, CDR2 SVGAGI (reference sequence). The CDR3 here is CASRAGTNYEQYF. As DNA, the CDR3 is TGTGCCAGCAGGGCCGGGACTAACTACGAGCAGTACTTC.

CDR3 nucleotides: TGTGCCAGCAGTTTAGGGGGGCTCCGCGAGCAGTACTTC. Its translation is CASSLGGLREQYF. V gene TRBV28 combines with J gene TRBJ2-7; D could derive from TRBD1 or TRBD2 (6 bases each). Trimming removed 2 bases from V and 6 bases from J, with 11 bases in between. Germline V gene data show CDR1 as MDHEN and CDR2 as SYDVKM. The CDR3 extends over 13 amino acids.

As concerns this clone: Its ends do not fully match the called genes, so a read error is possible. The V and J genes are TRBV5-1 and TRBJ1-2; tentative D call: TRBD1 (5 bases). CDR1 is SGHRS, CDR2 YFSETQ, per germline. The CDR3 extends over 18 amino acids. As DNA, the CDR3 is TGCGCAAGCAGCTTTTTGTCTGGCAAAAGGGGTCCTTACTATGGCTACACCTTC. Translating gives CASSFLSGKRGPYYGYTF.